This T cell receptor beta chain was obtained from a study of breast tumors, draining lymph nodes, adjacent tissues. The CDR3 sequence is 17 residues long. CDR1 is LNHDA, CDR2 SQIVND, per germline (reference sequence). V lost 7 bases to trimming and J lost 0 bases, with 19 bases between them. This clonotype was counted many times. Its antigen is unknown. Study findings and constraints: Compared with lymph nodes, tumors were less diverse; compared with nontumor tissue, more. The data were judged consistent with most tumor T cells coming from lymph node and expanding in tumor. Luminal-like breast cancer showed significantly greater tumor-nontumor repertoire similarity than basal-like breast cancer did. Tumor T cell lymph node origin was a supported hypothesis, not proven.

MiXCR, applied by TCRdb to the multiplex PCR reads, yields one record per CDR3 protein. Here the sample spans around 17,000 distinct CDR3 sequences, over 40% being singletons. Input material: tumor-adjacent breast tissue. The chain uses TRBV19 and TRBJ1-5, with D uncertain. The source of this sequence is a female donor with breast cancer. Some clones in this sample may be carry-over from other donors' samples. The CDR3 loop is CASTDGRGGYSNQPQHF. CDR3 in DNA: TGTGCCAGTACCGACGGGAGAGGAGGCTATAGCAATCAGCCCCAGCATTTT.